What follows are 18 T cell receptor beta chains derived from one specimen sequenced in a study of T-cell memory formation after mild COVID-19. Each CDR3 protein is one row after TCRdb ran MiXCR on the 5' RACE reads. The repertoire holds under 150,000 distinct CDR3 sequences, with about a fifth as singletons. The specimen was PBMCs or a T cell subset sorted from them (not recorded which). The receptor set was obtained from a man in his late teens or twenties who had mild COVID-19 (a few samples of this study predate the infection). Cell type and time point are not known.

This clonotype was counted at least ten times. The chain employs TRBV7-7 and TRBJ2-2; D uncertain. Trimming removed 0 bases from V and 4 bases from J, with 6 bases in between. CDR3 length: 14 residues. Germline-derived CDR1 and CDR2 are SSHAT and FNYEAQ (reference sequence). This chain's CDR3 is CASSLAGVTGELFF. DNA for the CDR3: TGTGCCAGCAGCTTAGCTGGCGTCACCGGGGAGCTGTTTTTT.

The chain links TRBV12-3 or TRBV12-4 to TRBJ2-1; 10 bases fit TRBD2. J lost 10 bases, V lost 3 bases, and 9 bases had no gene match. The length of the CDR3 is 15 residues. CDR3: CASSFPSGGAREQFF. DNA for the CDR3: TGTGCCAGCAGTTTTCCCAGCGGGGGGGCCCGGGAGCAGTTCTTC.

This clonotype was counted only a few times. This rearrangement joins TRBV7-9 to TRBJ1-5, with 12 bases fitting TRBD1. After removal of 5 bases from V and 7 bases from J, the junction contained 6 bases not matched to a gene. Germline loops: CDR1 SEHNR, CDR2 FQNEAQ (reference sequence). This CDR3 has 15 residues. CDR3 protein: CASSVGTGGWQPQHF. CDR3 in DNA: TGTGCCAGCAGCGTCGGGACAGGGGGCTGGCAGCCCCAGCATTTT.

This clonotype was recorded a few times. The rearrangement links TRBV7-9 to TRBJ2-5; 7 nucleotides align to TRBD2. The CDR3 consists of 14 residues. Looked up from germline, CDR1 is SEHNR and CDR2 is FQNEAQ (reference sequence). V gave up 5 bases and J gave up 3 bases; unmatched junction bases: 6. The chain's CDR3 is CASSPSGTKETQYF. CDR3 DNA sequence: TGTGCCAGCAGCCCATCTGGGACTAAAGAGACCCAGTACTTC.

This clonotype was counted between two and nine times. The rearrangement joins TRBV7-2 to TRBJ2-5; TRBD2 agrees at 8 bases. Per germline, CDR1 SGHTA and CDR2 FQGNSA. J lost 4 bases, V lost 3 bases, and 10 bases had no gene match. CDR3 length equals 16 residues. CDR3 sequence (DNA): TGTGCCAGCAGCTTCGGGAGGGGGGGCCGATTAGAGACCCAGTACTTC. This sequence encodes CASSFGRGGRLETQYF.

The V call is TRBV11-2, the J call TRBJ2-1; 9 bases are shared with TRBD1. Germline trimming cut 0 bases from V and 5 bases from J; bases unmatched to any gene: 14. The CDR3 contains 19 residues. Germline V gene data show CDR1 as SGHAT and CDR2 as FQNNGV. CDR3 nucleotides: TGTGCCAGCAGCTTAGATCCATACCTTATCCGGGACAGGGACAATGAGCAGTTCTTC. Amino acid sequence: CASSLDPYLIRDRDNEQFF.

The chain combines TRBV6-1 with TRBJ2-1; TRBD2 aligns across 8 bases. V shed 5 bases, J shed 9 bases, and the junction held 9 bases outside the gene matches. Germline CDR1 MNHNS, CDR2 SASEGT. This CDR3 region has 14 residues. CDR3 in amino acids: CASSTLAVVGEQFF. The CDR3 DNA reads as TGTGCCAGCAGTACACTAGCGGTGGTTGGTGAGCAGTTCTTC.

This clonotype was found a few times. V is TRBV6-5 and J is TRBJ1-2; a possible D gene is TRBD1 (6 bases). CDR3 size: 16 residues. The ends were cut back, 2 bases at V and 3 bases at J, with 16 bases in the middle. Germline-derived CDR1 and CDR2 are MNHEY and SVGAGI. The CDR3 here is CASSYGMGARDYGYTF. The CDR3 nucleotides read TGTGCCAGCAGTTACGGCATGGGGGCAAGGGACTATGGCTACACCTTC.

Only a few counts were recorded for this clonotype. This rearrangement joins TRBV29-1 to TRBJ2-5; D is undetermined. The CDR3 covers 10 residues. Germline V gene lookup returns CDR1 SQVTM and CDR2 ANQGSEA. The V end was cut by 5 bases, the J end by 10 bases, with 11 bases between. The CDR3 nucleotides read TGCAGCGTTTGGGATACGATCCAGTACTTC. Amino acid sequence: CSVWDTIQYF.

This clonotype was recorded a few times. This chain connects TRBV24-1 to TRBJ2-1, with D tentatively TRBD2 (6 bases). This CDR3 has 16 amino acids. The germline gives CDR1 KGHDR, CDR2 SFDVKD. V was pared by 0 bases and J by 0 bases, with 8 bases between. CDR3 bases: TGTGCCACCAGTGATTTGGCGGGGAGCTCCTACAATGAGCAGTTCTTC. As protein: CATSDLAGSSYNEQFF.

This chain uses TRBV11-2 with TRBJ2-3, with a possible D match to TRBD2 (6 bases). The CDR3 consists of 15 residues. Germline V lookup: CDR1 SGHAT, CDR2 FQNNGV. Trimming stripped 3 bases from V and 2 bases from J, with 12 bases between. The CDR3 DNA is TGTGCCAGCAGCTTTTCAGCGGGCACCACAGATACGCAGTATTTT. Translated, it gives CASSFSAGTTDTQYF.

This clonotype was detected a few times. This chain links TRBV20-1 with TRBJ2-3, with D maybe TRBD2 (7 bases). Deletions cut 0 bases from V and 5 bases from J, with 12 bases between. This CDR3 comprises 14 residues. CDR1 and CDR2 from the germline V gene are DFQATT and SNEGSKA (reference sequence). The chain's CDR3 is CSAREGGAGDTQYF. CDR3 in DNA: TGCAGTGCTAGAGAAGGGGGGGCGGGAGATACGCAGTATTTT.

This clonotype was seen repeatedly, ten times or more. CDR3: CASSDTSGSATDTQYF. The DNA of the CDR3 is TGTGCCAGCAGTGACACGTCGGGGAGCGCCACAGATACGCAGTATTTT. The chain couples TRBV6-4 to TRBJ2-3, with D maybe TRBD2 (5 bases). Germline values: CDR1 MRHNA, CDR2 SNTAGT. The V gene lost 2 bases and the J gene lost 2 bases, with 14 bases spanning the gap. The CDR3 is 16 residues long.

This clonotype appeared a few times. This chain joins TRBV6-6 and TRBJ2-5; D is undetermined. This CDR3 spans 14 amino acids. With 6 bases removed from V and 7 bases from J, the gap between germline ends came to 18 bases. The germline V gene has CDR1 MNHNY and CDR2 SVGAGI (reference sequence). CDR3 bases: TGTGCCAGCAGGGCGGCAGGTGGAGTCGGGACCCAGTACTTC. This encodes CASRAAGGVGTQYF.

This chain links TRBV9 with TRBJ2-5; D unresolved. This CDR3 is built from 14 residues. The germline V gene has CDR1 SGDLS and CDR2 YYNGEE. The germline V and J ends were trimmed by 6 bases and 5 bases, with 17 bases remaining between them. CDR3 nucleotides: TGTGCCAGCACCCCGGAGAACAGCCGGGAGACCCAGTACTTC. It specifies CASTPENSRETQYF. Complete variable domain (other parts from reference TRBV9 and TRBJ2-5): DSGVTQTPKHLITATGQRVTLRCSPRSGDLSVYWYQQSLDQGLQFLIQYYNGEERAKGNILERFSAQQFPDLHSELNLSSLELGDSALYFCASTPENSRETQYFGPGTRLLVL.

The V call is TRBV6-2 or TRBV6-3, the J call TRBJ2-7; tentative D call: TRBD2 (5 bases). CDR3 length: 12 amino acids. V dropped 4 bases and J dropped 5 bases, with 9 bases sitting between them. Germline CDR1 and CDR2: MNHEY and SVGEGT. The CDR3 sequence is CASSFRADEQYF. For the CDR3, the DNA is TGTGCCAGCAGTTTTCGAGCGGACGAGCAGTACTTC.

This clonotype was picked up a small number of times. The CDR3 sequence is CASSYQGISYEQYF. CDR3 sequence (DNA): TGTGCCAGCAGTTACCAGGGTATCTCCTACGAGCAGTACTTC. The chain employs TRBV6-2 or TRBV6-3 and TRBJ2-7, with TRBD1 as a possible D gene (5 bases). There are 14 residues in the CDR3. The germline CDR1 and CDR2 sequences are MNHEY and SVGEGT. V lost 2 bases and J lost 0, with 8 bases in between.

CDR3 coding DNA: TGCGCCAGCAGCTTGTACGGGACCCCGAACACTGAAGCTTTCTTT. Its translation is CASSLYGTPNTEAFF. This sequence joins TRBV5-1 and TRBJ1-1; perhaps TRBD1 as D (5 bases). The CDR3 is 15 amino acids. The germline V gene encodes CDR1 SGHRS and CDR2 YFSETQ. Trimming left V 1 base short and J 1 base short, with 11 bases between.